This T cell receptor beta chain is from a study of shared clonotypes between healthy human individuals. Study-level information: CD4 naive and memory got three plates each, CD8 naive two, CD8 memory one. Study-wide results and caveats: Some clonotypes were shared by all four sorted-subset donors, while others were not shared. The non-shared ones had lower generation probabilities than the shared ones. Naive subsets generally had larger estimated richness than memory subsets.

Terminally differentiated effector memory CD45RA+ cells were excluded by CCR7 positive selection of CD45RO-negative cells. Deep level was the assay's run setting. TCRdb's copy holds only in-frame clones and misses some; the assay was immunoSEQ multiplex PCR. The sample comprises around 2.1 million clones, about 92% of which are singletons, and more than 1.5% rests with the top ten. A word on this clone: Its antigen is as yet unknown.

CDR1 and CDR2 from the germline V gene are WSHSY and SAAADI. The CDR3 is made up of 14 amino acids. With V trimmed by 4 bases and J by 4 bases, 3 bases remained unmatched. The TCR was taken from a young man in good health. Some clones in this sample may be carry-over from other donors' samples. The chain links TRBV10-2 to TRBJ2-7; 11 bases match TRBD1. The sample was naive CD8+ T cells from PBMCs. This chain's CDR3 is CASSGRDRGYEQYF. The DNA of the CDR3 is TGCGCCAGCAGTGGTCGGGACAGGGGGTACGAGCAGTACTTC.